Listed below are T cell receptor beta chains from one sample, sequenced in a study of control samples from healthy donors and cancer patients. Method: immunoSEQ multiplex PCR; TCRdb's copy keeps in-frame clones and lacks some. This sample has approximately 70,000 clones, with about 90% found just once. The sequenced sample was blood. The receptor set was obtained from a woman aged 45 to 65 in good health. Both conserved end residues are part of each CDR3. D genes are given only for firm matches. Size is omitted from some rows. Given values are once, few, many or a class for expanded clones.

>TRBJ2-7|NA|TRBV12-3/TRBV12-4|13|NA
CASSRGDPYEQYF
TGTGCCAGCAGTAGGGGGGATCCCTACGAGCAGTACTTC
>TRBJ2-2|once|TRBV5-4|17|TRBD2
CASSPGLAGKGAGELFF
TGTGCCAGCAGCCCTGGACTAGCGGGGAAGGGGGCCGGGGAGCTGTTTTTT
>TRBJ2-3|NA|TRBV28|15|NA
CASSFSSGVTDTQYF
TGTGCCAGCAGTTTCTCGTCGGGGGTCACAGATACGCAGTATTTT
>TRBJ2-2|NA|TRBV11-2|13|NA
CASSLSTLAELFF
TGTGCCAGCAGCTTGTCCACCCTCGCGGAGCTGTTTTTT
>TRBJ2-1|NA|TRBV19|16|TRBD2
CASSPRTSGRYNEQFF
TGTGCCAGTAGTCCTCGGACTAGCGGGAGGTACAATGAGCAGTTCTTC
>TRBJ2-2|NA|TRBV6-5|15|NA
CASSRDWANTGELFF
TGTGCCAGCAGCCGGGACTGGGCGAACACCGGGGAGCTGTTTTTT
>TRBJ2-7|few|TRBV2|10|NA
CASGEYEQYF
TGTGCCAGCGGGGAATACGAGCAGTACTTC
>TRBJ2-1|NA|TRBV7-9|17|NA
CASSLEFGTVSYNEQFF
TGTGCCAGCAGCTTAGAGTTCGGGACCGTCTCCTACAATGAGCAGTTCTTC
>TRBJ1-1|NA|TRBV7-3|13|NA
CASSSHMNTEAFF
TGTGCCAGCAGCTCACACATGAACACTGAAGCTTTCTTT
>TRBJ1-6|NA|TRBV11-2|13|NA
CASSLTTESPLHF
TGTGCCAGCAGCTTAACCACAGAATCACCCCTCCACTTT
>TRBJ2-1|NA|TRBV29-1|14|TRBD2
CSAEGLAGYNEQFF
TGCAGCGCCGAGGGCCTAGCGGGATACAATGAGCAGTTCTTC
>TRBJ1-2|NA|TRBV5-1|13|NA
CASSYDLNYGYTF
TGCGCCAGCAGCTATGACCTTAACTATGGCTACACCTTC
>TRBJ1-3|NA|TRBV28|13|NA
CASSSGAGNTIYF
TGTGCCAGCAGCTCAGGGGCAGGAAACACCATATATTTT
>TRBJ2-3|NA|TRBV3-1/TRBV3-2|14|NA
CASSQVSYTDTQYF
TGTGCCAGCAGCCAAGTGTCCTACACAGATACGCAGTATTTT
>TRBJ2-1|NA|TRBV12-3/TRBV12-4|12|TRBD2
CASSLGREGQFF
TGTGCCAGCAGTTTAGGCCGGGAGGGGCAGTTCTTC
>TRBJ1-3|NA|TRBV2|17|TRBD1
CASSEVGQGASGNTIYF
TGTGCCAGCAGTGAAGTGGGACAGGGGGCTTCTGGAAACACCATATATTTT
>TRBJ1-4|NA|TRBV19|15|NA
CASSIRQSTYEKLFF
TGTGCCAGTAGTATCCGACAGTCAACCTATGAAAAACTGTTTTTT
>TRBJ2-7|NA|TRBV9|13|NA
CASSVDQDYEQYF
TGTGCCAGCAGCGTCGACCAGGACTACGAGCAGTACTTC
>TRBJ2-3|NA|TRBV3-1/TRBV3-2|17|TRBD2
CASSQRTSGRITDTQYF
TGTGCCAGCAGCCAGAGGACTAGCGGGAGGATCACAGATACGCAGTATTTT
>TRBJ2-5|NA|TRBV19|12|NA
CASSTHPSTQYF
TGTGCCAGTAGTACCCACCCTTCGACCCAGTACTTC
>TRBJ2-6|NA|TRBV27|14|NA
CASGGVAGANVLTF
TGTGCCAGCGGGGGAGTAGCTGGGGCCAACGTCCTGACTTTC
>TRBJ1-6|NA|TRBV5-1|15|NA
CASSTTGFPNSPLHF
TGCGCCAGCAGCACCACCGGGTTTCCTAATTCACCCCTCCACTTT
>TRBJ2-2|NA|TRBV7-3|18|NA
CASSSGPGLDSHTGELFF
TGTGCCAGCAGCTCAGGACCGGGACTGGATTCGCACACCGGGGAGCTGTTTTTT
>TRBJ2-1|NA|TRBV24-1|15|NA
CATSDRQASYNEQFF
TGTGCCACCAGTGACAGACAGGCATCCTACAATGAGCAGTTCTTC
>TRBJ2-2|once|TRBV19|17|NA
CASSRAGPKINTGELFF
TGTGCCAGTAGTCGGGCAGGCCCTAAAATAAACACCGGGGAGCTGTTTTTT
>TRBJ1-2|NA|TRBV5-1|14|TRBD1
CASSLGQGLYGYTF
TGCGCCAGCAGCTTGGGACAGGGCCTTTATGGCTACACCTTC
>TRBJ2-4|NA|TRBV4-1|17|NA
CASSQETLRLAKNIQYF
TGCGCCAGCAGCCAAGAGACCCTAAGACTAGCCAAAAACATTCAGTACTTC
>TRBJ2-4|NA|TRBV7-3|11|NA
CASSLKVIQYF
TGTGCCAGCAGCTTAAAGGTCATTCAGTACTTC
>TRBJ1-4|NA|TRBV5-6|17|NA
CASSRLGDGATNEKLFF
TGTGCCAGCAGCCGATTGGGGGACGGAGCAACTAATGAAAAACTGTTTTTT
>TRBJ1-2|NA|TRBV28|13|TRBD1
CASSSGQNYGYTF
TGTGCCAGCAGTTCGGGACAGAACTATGGCTACACCTTC
>TRBJ1-4|NA|TRBV7-6|14|NA
CASSLGPTREKLFF
TGTGCCAGCAGCTTAGGCCCGACCCGCGAAAAACTGTTTTTT
>TRBJ2-1|once|TRBV7-2|16|TRBD2
CASSSAGTSIYHEQFF
TGTGCCAGCAGCTCCGCCGGGACTAGCATTTATCATGAGCAGTTCTTC
>TRBJ2-1|NA|TRBV6-2/TRBV6-3|15|TRBD2
CASSYFGLARNQQFF
TGTGCCAGCAGTTACTTCGGACTAGCGCGTAATCAGCAGTTCTTC
>TRBJ2-3|once|TRBV5-1|15|NA
CASSFERPEIDTQYF
TGCGCCAGCAGCTTTGAGCGGCCCGAAATAGATACGCAGTATTTT
>TRBJ1-2|once|TRBV7-9|14|NA
CASSLAERFYGYTF
TGTGCCAGCAGCTTAGCTGAAAGGTTTTATGGCTACACCTTC
>TRBJ1-5|NA|TRBV6-6|14|TRBD1
CASSYGGQGQPQHF
TGTGCCAGCAGTTACGGGGGACAGGGTCAGCCCCAGCATTTT
>TRBJ2-1|NA|TRBV10-1|13|TRBD1
CASSANRGGEQFF
TGCGCCAGCAGCGCTAACAGGGGCGGTGAGCAGTTCTTC
>TRBJ1-1|NA|TRBV27|15|NA
CASSLEQGTNTEAFF
TGTGCCAGCAGTTTGGAGCAGGGGACGAACACTGAAGCTTTCTTT
>TRBJ1-2|NA|TRBV11-2|13|NA
CASSLGVDYGYTF
TGTGCCAGCAGCTTAGGGGTGGACTATGGCTACACCTTC
>TRBJ1-4|NA|TRBV5-1|14|NA
CASSLGGGGEKLFF
TGCGCCAGCAGCTTGGGGGGGGGAGGTGAAAAACTGTTTTTT
>TRBJ2-7|once|TRBV11-2|16|TRBD2
CASSERGGGGAYEQYF
TGTGCCAGCAGCGAGAGGGGTGGCGGGGGGGCCTACGAGCAGTACTTC
>TRBJ1-1|NA|TRBV30|13|NA
CAWIASYHAEAFF
TGTGCCTGGATAGCCTCCTACCACGCTGAAGCTTTCTTT
>TRBJ2-1|NA|TRBV4-1|13|NA
CASTWENNNEQFF
TGCGCCAGCACCTGGGAGAATAACAATGAGCAGTTCTTC
>TRBJ2-7|NA|TRBV6-6|13|NA
CASRESRSYEQYF
TGTGCCAGCAGGGAAAGCCGCTCCTACGAGCAGTACTTC
>TRBJ1-2|NA|TRBV7-9|14|NA
CASSQQAPNYGYTF
TGTGCCAGCAGTCAACAGGCACCTAACTATGGCTACACCTTC
>TRBJ1-2|NA|TRBV28|20|NA
CASSFPGTSGAGPRLYGYTF
TGTGCCAGCAGTTTCCCGGGGACTTCCGGCGCCGGCCCCCGGCTCTATGGCTACACCTTC
>TRBJ2-3|NA|TRBV3-1/TRBV3-2|13|NA
CASSQPTTDTQYF
TGTGCCAGCAGCCAGCCCACGACAGATACGCAGTATTTT
>TRBJ2-7|NA|TRBV9|13|TRBD2
CASSVEERGEQYF
TGTGCCAGCAGCGTAGAAGAGCGGGGCGAGCAGTACTTC
>TRBJ2-1|once|TRBV6-1|16|TRBD1
CASSERGTGIYNEQFF
TGTGCCAGCAGTGAAAGAGGGACAGGGATATACAATGAGCAGTTCTTC
>TRBJ2-1|NA|TRBV6-1|17|TRBD2
CASSGRLAGVGVSEQFF
TGTGCCAGCAGTGGACGTTTAGCGGGAGTGGGGGTTAGTGAGCAGTTCTTC
>TRBJ2-7|NA|TRBV4-1|14|NA
CASSQDPVTYEQYF
TGCGCCAGCAGCCAAGATCCTGTTACCTACGAGCAGTACTTC
>TRBJ2-2|NA|TRBV7-8|15|NA
CASSLQGQYTGELFF
TGTGCCAGCAGCTTACAGGGGCAGTACACCGGGGAGCTGTTTTTT
>TRBJ1-3|NA|TRBV7-6|16|NA
CASSLRGGAGGNTIYF
TGTGCCAGCAGCTTAAGGGGAGGGGCAGGTGGAAACACCATATATTTT
>TRBJ2-3|NA|TRBV9|14|NA
CASSVTDRQGTQYF
TGTGCCAGCAGCGTTACCGACAGGCAGGGTACGCAGTATTTT
>TRBJ2-2|NA|TRBV4-1|14|NA
CASSRGQNTGELFF
TGCGCCAGCAGCCGGGGACAGAACACCGGGGAGCTGTTTTTT
>TRBJ2-1|once|TRBV18|15|TRBD2
CASSPGTSGSNEQFF
TGTGCCAGCTCACCCGGGACTAGCGGGAGCAATGAGCAGTTCTTC
>TRBJ2-5|NA|TRBV5-1|13|NA
CASSLSGLETQYF
TGCGCCAGCAGCTTGAGTGGGTTAGAGACCCAGTACTTC
>TRBJ1-6|NA|TRBV19|14|TRBD1
CASSIGTGGSPLHF
TGTGCCAGTAGTATCGGGACAGGGGGATCACCCCTCCACTTT
>TRBJ1-4|once|TRBV5-6|15|NA
CASSYGGLSGEKLFF
TGTGCCAGCAGCTACGGGGGGCTTTCGGGAGAAAAACTGTTTTTT